These 6 T cell receptor beta chains came from one sample sequenced in a study of identical twins. One entry per CDR3 protein, called by TCRdb with MiXCR from the 5' RACE reads. The sample consists of fewer than 500,000 distinct CDR3 sequences, 13% to 15% of them appearing once. The sample was also reused in another study, on yellow fever vaccine responses in identical twins.

The sample comprised CD4+ T cells sorted from blood. These receptors all stem from a woman aged 18-29 years in good health.

This clonotype was observed a handful of times. This sequence joins TRBV27 and TRBJ2-2; TRBD2 matches 12 bases. The V segment lost 5 bases and the J segment 6 bases; nucleotides outside the gene matches: 13. Germline V gives CDR1 MNHEY, CDR2 SMNVEV (reference sequence). The CDR3 runs to 18 residues. CDR3 in amino acids: CASSPGLAGITGAGELFF. The CDR3 bases are TGTGCCAGCAGTCCAGGACTAGCGGGAATAACAGGGGCCGGGGAGCTGTTTTTT.

There are a few counts of this clonotype. V is TRBV28 and J is TRBJ2-2; D might be TRBD1 (6 bases). The germline gives CDR1 MDHEN, CDR2 SYDVKM. The CDR3 is 15 residues long. With 2 bases removed from V and 6 bases from J, the gap between germline ends came to 13 bases. The CDR3 bases are TGTGCCAGCAGTTTAGTTAACAGGGCGGCCGGGGAGCTGTTTTTT. It specifies CASSLVNRAAGELFF.

The chain combines TRBV29-1 with TRBJ2-7; 7 bases are shared with TRBD1. CDR3 length: 12 residues. CDR1 is SQVTM and CDR2 is ANQGSEA in the germline V gene. The junction had 10 bases not matched to a gene; V was cut back by 8 bases and J by 6 bases. The CDR3 loop reads CSTWDRESEQYF. CDR3 in DNA: TGCAGCACCTGGGACAGAGAGTCCGAGCAGTACTTC.

This clonotype showed up just once. The chain uses TRBV20-1 and TRBJ2-3; D may be TRBD1 (5 bases). The CDR3 consists of 12 residues. Germline CDR1 reads DFQATT; CDR2 reads SNEGSKA (reference sequence). V was shortened by 2 bases and J by 5 bases, with 8 bases between the two germline ends. This CDR3 reads CSARRGQDTQYF. In DNA, the CDR3 is TGCAGTGCTAGAAGGGGTCAAGATACGCAGTATTTT.

The rearrangement links TRBV21-1 to TRBJ2-2; the table's D gene call, TRBD1, was not cross checked with the DNA. TRBV21-1 represents a pseudogene. The CDR3 is 18 amino acids. The CDR3 here is CASSNGTGGVLNTGELFF. As DNA, the CDR3 is TGTGCCAGCAGCAACGGGACAGGGGGCGTTCTGAACACCGGGGAGCTGTTTTTT.

This clonotype occurred many times. The chain carries TRBV25-1 and TRBJ1-5; D is possibly TRBD1 (6 bases). Germline lookup yields CDR1 MGHDK and CDR2 SYGVNS. V was pared by 4 bases and J by 6 bases, with 10 bases between. The CDR3 runs 13 residues. The CDR3 region has the DNA TGTGCCAGCAGTGGGCAGGGGATTCAGCCCCAGCATTTT. It translates to CASSGQGIQPQHF. The variable domain in full, with the rest retrieved from reference TRBV25-1 and TRBJ1-5, is EADIYQTPRYLVIGTGKKITLECSQTMGHDKMYWYQQDPGMELHLIHYSYGVNSTEKGDLSSESTVSRIRTEHFPLTLESARPSHTSQYLCASSGQGIQPQHFGDGTRLSIL.